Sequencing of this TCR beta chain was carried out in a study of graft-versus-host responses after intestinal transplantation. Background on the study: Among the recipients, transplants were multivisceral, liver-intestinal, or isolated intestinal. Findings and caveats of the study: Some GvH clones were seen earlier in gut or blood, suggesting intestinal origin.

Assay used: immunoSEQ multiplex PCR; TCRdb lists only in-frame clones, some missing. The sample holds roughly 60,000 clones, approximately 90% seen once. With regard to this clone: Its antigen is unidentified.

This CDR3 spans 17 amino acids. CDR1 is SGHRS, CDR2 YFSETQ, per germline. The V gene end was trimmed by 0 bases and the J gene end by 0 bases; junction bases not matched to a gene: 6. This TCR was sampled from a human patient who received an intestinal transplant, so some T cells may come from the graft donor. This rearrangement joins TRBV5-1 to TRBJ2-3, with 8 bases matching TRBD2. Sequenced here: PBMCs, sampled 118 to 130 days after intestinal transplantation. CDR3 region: CASSLALAASSTDTQYF. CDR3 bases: TGCGCCAGCAGCTTGGCACTAGCGGCTTCTAGCACAGATACGCAGTATTTT.